The 10 T cell receptor beta chains reported below all come from one sample, sequenced in a study of T cell responses to AZD1222 COVID-19 vaccine. Clones were sequenced by immunoSEQ multiplex PCR, and TCRdb holds only the in-frame ones, with some missing. Counted here are some 200,000 clones, about 95% occurring once; the ten biggest clones make up over 1.5%. Sequencing used peripheral blood, obtained 28 days after the second dose of the MenACWY control vaccine. The source is an adult who received the MenACWY meningococcal vaccine as a control.

This clone was found once. The chain couples TRBV6-5 to TRBJ1-5; D is possibly TRBD1 (6 bases). CDR1 is MNHEY and CDR2 is SVGAGI in the germline V gene. Trimming left V 6 bases short and J 0 bases short, with 12 bases between. The CDR3 consists of 15 residues. This CDR3 reads CASRIGTYSNQPQHF. Written as DNA, the CDR3 is TGTGCCAGCAGAATTGGGACATATAGCAATCAGCCCCAGCATTTT.

This chain uses TRBV4-3 with TRBJ2-3; D unclear. Germline V CDR1 and CDR2: LGHNA, YSLEER. Trimming removed 3 bases from V and 4 bases from J, with 11 bases in between. This CDR3 is 14 amino acids long. Here the CDR3 reads CASSQERPPDTQYF. In DNA form, the CDR3 reads TGCGCCAGCAGCCAGGAAAGACCCCCAGATACGCAGTATTTT.

This sequence joins TRBV28 and TRBJ2-1; D is undetermined. Trimming took 2 bases from V and 8 from J, leaving 16 bases between them. The V gene's germline CDR1 is MDHEN and CDR2 SYDVKM. The CDR3 is 15 residues long. CDR3 in DNA: TGTGCCAGCAGTTTAGGAACTGGACGCCCCGATGAGCAGTTCTTC. Its translation: CASSLGTGRPDEQFF.

J is TRBJ1-1 and V is TRBV6-6; D gene ambiguous. V was cut by 0 bases and J by 7 bases, with 12 bases left in between. CDR3 length: 14 residues. CDR1 is MNHNY and CDR2 is SVGAGI in the germline V gene (reference sequence). CDR3 amino acids: CASSYSRERGEAFF. The CDR3 DNA sequence: TGTGCCAGCAGTTACTCGAGGGAACGGGGTGAAGCTTTCTTT.

This sequence joins TRBV18 and TRBJ2-7; D unclear. The germline V gene has CDR1 KGHSH and CDR2 LQKENI. Trimming took off 5 bases at V and 1 base at J, with 6 bases between the two ends. The CDR3 contains 12 residues. CDR3 coding DNA: TGTGCCAGCTCAGACATATCCTACGAGCAGTACTTC. Translation gives CASSDISYEQYF. Full variable domain (outside the CDR3, taken from reference TRBV18 and TRBJ2-7): NAGVMQNPRHLVRRRGQEARLRCSPMKGHSHVYWYRQLPEEGLKFMVYLQKENIIDESGMPKERFSAEFPKEGPSILRIQQVVRGDSAAYFCASSDISYEQYFGPGTRLTVT.

The chain uses TRBV5-1 and TRBJ2-1; D is ambiguous. CDR3 length: 14 amino acids. Germline values: CDR1 SGHRS, CDR2 YFSETQ. Trimming removed 4 bases at V and 3 bases at J, with 11 bases between. The CDR3 DNA reads as TGCGCCAGCAGCCCTGGTACTCTCTACAATGAGCAGTTCTTC. Translating gives CASSPGTLYNEQFF.

The rearrangement joins TRBV6-5 to TRBJ1-6; 11 bases map to TRBD1. The CDR3 length is 15 residues. The V gene's germline CDR1 is MNHEY and CDR2 SVGAGI. J was trimmed by 9 bases and V by 6 bases; bases with no gene match: 7. Here the CDR3 DNA reads TGTGCCAGCAGAGGACAGGGGGCGATTTCTTCACCCCTCCACTTT. Translating it yields CASRGQGAISSPLHF.

The table lists this clone with a few counts. The chain uses TRBV4-3 and TRBJ2-3, with 8 bases aligning to TRBD2. Germline values: CDR1 LGHNA, CDR2 YSLEER. V dropped 1 base and J dropped 4; count of bases not matched to a gene: 10. This CDR3 comprises 17 residues. CDR3: CASSQGGEGRGADTQYF. As DNA, the CDR3 is TGCGCCAGCAGCCAAGGGGGCGAGGGGCGGGGGGCAGATACGCAGTATTTT.

A remark on this clone: At the DNA level, this CDR3 is encoded by other sequences in the same sample as well. The V and J genes are TRBV5-1 and TRBJ2-2; D perhaps matches TRBD2 (6 bases). Germline V gene sequence: CDR1 SGHRS, CDR2 YFSETQ. V shed 4 bases and J shed 4 bases, with 8 bases lying between them. The CDR3 runs 13 residues. CDR3 residues: CASSPRGTGELFF. DNA for the CDR3: TGCGCCAGCAGCCCGCGGGGCACCGGGGAGCTGTTTTTT.

This chain connects TRBV7-2 to TRBJ1-6; D possibly corresponds to TRBD1 (5 bases). Germline values: CDR1 SGHTA, CDR2 FQGNSA. The germline V and J ends were trimmed by 1 base and 10 bases, with 17 bases remaining between them. This CDR3 has 16 amino acids. The CDR3 DNA is TGTGCCAGCAGCTTAGGGAGAGGGCAGGGCGGCTCACCCCTCCACTTT. Translation gives CASSLGRGQGGSPLHF.